This TCR beta chain derives from a study of Ad26.COV2.S vaccination and SARS-CoV-2 variants. Background on the study: Intramuscularly, Ad26.COV2.S was given either once or twice, 56 days apart.

Comments on this clone: The antigen remains undetermined.

The CDR3 totals 11 residues. V lost 5 bases and J lost 3, with 5 bases in between. Per the germline V gene, CDR1 is SGHTA and CDR2 is FQGNSA. Study-level findings and limits: Breadth of non-spike TCRs did not differ between vaccinees and placebo recipients. Analyses of TCR breadth and depth may have underestimated total T cell responses. The authors reported substantial breadth in spike-specific CD8+ and CD4+ T cell responses after vaccination.

The method was immunoSEQ multiplex PCR; TCRdb's version includes in-frame clones alone and lacks a portion of them. The sample includes roughly 460,000 clones, about 88% seen only once; the top ten take over 1.5%. Stated treatment: 15 to 20 received Ad26.COV2.S at low or high dose, single or two shots; roughly five received placebo; per-sample allocation not given. All samples were drawn on day 63, counting from the first vaccine or placebo injection. The J gene is TRBJ2-7, the V gene TRBV7-2; unclear D gene. The source was peripheral blood, collected in a trial of Ad26.COV2.S vaccine versus placebo. The source of this sequence is a person between 18 and 65 years old who received the Ad26.COV2.S COVID-19 vaccine or a placebo. This CDR3 reads CASSPSYEQYF. DNA of the CDR3: TGTGCCAGCAGCCCCAGCTACGAGCAGTACTTC.